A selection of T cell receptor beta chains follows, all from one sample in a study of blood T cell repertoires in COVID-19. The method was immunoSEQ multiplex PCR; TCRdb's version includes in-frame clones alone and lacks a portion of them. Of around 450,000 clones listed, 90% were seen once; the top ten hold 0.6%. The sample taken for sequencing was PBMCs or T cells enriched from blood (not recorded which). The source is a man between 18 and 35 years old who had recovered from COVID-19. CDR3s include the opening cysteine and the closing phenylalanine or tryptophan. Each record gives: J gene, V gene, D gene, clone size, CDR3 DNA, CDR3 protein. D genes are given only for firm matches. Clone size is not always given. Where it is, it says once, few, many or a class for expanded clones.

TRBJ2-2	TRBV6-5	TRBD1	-	TGTGCCAGCAGACAGGGGGCGGGGACCGGGGAGCTGTTTTTT	CASRQGAGTGELFF
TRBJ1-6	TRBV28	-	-	TGTGCCAGCAAAGAACAGGGAAGTGGGAATTCACCCCTCCACTTT	CASKEQGSGNSPLHF
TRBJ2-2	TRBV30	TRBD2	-	TGTGCCTGGGGGAGGGCCCTTTACACCGGGGAGCTGTTTTTT	CAWGRALYTGELFF
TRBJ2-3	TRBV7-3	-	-	TGTGCCAGCAGCCTTGGAGGGAAGGGGACAGATACGCAGTATTTT	CASSLGGKGTDTQYF
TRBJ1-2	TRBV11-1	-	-	TGTGCCAGCAGCTTAGAGGACAGCGTGTATGGCTACACCTTC	CASSLEDSVYGYTF
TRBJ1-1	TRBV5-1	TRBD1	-	TGCGCCAGCAGCGGCAGACAGGGGGCCGATTTGAACACTGAAGCTTTCTTT	CASSGRQGADLNTEAFF
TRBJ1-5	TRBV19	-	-	TGTGCCAGTAGTATAGGCCTTCGACAATATCAGCCCCAGCATTTT	CASSIGLRQYQPQHF
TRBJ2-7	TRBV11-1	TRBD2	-	TGTGCCAGCAGCTTGCGACTAGCGGGAGATGCCCGGGAGCAGTACTTC	CASSLRLAGDAREQYF
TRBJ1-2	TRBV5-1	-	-	TGCGCCAGCAGCCCTATGGCTGGGCCCTATGGCTACACCTTC	CASSPMAGPYGYTF
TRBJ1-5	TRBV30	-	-	TGTGCCTGGAGTGTTCAGGGGAATCAGCCCCAGCATTTT	CAWSVQGNQPQHF
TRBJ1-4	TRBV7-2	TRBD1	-	TGTGCCAGCACTGACAGGGTCGGTTGGAATGAAAAACTGTTTTTT	CASTDRVGWNEKLFF
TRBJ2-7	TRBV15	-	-	TGTGCCACCAGCAGAGGTGGGAGCAGATACGAGCAGTACTTC	CATSRGGSRYEQYF
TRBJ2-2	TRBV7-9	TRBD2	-	TGTGCCAGCACCCTCAAAGCGGGGGTAATCGGGGAGCTGTTTTTT	CASTLKAGVIGELFF
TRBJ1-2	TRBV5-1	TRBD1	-	TGCGCCAGCAGCATGGAAGGGGACAGGGGCTATGGCTACACCTTC	CASSMEGDRGYGYTF
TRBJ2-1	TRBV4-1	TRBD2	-	TGCGCCAGCAGCCATGCGAGGCTAGCCACTCGGCTAGCGGGAGGTCCCAATGAGCAGTTCTTC	CASSHARLATRLAGGPNEQFF
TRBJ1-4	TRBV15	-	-	TGTGCCACCAGCCGACGGGTGGGTAATGAAAAACTGTTTTTT	CATSRRVGNEKLFF
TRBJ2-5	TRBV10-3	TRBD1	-	TGTGCCACGGTCGGGACAGCAGAGACCCAGTACTTC	CATVGTAETQYF
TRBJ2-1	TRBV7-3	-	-	TGTGCCAGCAGCTCGGTTGGACAGAGCTCCTACAATGAGCAGTTCTTC	CASSSVGQSSYNEQFF
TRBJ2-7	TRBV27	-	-	TGTGCCAGCAGTGAAACCAATGTGGGTCAACTAACCTACGAGCAGTACTTC	CASSETNVGQLTYEQYF
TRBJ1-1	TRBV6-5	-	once	TGTGCCAGCACCCTAGTAATGAACACTGAAGCTTTCTTT	CASTLVMNTEAFF
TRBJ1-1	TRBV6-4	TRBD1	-	TGTGCCAGCAGCACGGACAGGGGTGGTACTGAAGCTTTCTTT	CASSTDRGGTEAFF
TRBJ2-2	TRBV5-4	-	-	TGTGCCAGCAGCCCGGGGACCGGGGAGCTGTTTTTT	CASSPGTGELFF
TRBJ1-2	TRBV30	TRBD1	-	TGTGCCTGGAGCGAGACAGGGGAATACACCTTC	CAWSETGEYTF
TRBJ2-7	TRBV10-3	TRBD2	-	TGTGCCATCAGCGCCGGGACTAGCGGGTTCTACGAGCAGTACTTC	CAISAGTSGFYEQYF
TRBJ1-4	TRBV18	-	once	TGTGCCAGCTCGCCTGGAGTATTCAATGAAAAACTGTTTTTT	CASSPGVFNEKLFF
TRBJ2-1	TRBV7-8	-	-	TGTGCCAGCAGCTTAATTGGGGCCACCTTTGGAAATGAGCAGTTCTTC	CASSLIGATFGNEQFF
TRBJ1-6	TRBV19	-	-	TGTGCCAGCTCCAAAACTATCGGAAGTAGGGAGCACTATAATTCACCCCTCCACTTT	CASSKTIGSREHYNSPLHF
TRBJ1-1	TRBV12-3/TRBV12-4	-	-	TGTGCCAGCAGTCCTGGCGGGGGGAGGTCATTT	CASSPGGGRSF
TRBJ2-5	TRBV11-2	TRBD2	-	TGTGCCAGCAGCTTAGGAACTAGCGGGAGGCGCGAGACCCAGTACTTC	CASSLGTSGRRETQYF
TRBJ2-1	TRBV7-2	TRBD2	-	TGTGCCAGCAGCTCATTGGTGACTAGCGGGAGGAATGAGCAGTTCTTC	CASSSLVTSGRNEQFF
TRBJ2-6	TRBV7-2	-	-	TGTGCCAGCAGCCCTCAGGGGTCCGGGGCCAACGTCCTGACTTTC	CASSPQGSGANVLTF
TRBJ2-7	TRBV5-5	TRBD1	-	TGTGCCAGCAGCTGGACAGGGGACGGCGAGCAGTACTTC	CASSWTGDGEQYF